This T cell receptor beta chain was found in a study of cytomegalovirus exposure and HLA in healthy donors. Findings and limits, study-wide: In an earlier analysis, productive rearrangement rates for most beta V segments clustered near 87% or 30%.

Although they were nominally healthy when sampled, donors likely had unrecorded immune exposures. V lost 3 bases and J 4 bases, leaving 15 bases between the germline ends. Looked up from germline, CDR1 is LGHNA and CDR2 is YNFKEQ. This CDR3 has 16 amino acids. As for this clone: The antigen remains unidentified.

Use of 60 Vbeta and 13 Jbeta primers characterized the PCR. Assay used: immunoSEQ multiplex PCR; TCRdb lists only in-frame clones, some missing. The table includes roughly 150,000 clones, around 73% detected once. This chain connects TRBV4-2 to TRBJ2-2; perhaps TRBD1 as D (6 bases). The material sequenced was PBMCs. The source of this sequence is a male donor in good health and CMV-seronegative. CDR3 nucleotide sequence: TGTGCCAGCAGCCAGGGATCAGGGGCCCGCACCGGGGAGCTGTTTTTT. Residues: CASSQGSGARTGELFF.